The rows below give T cell receptor beta chains drawn from one sample of a study of OX40 agonist ivuxolimab in advanced cancers. Sequencing used immunoSEQ multiplex PCR; TCRdb keeps in-frame clones, though not all of them. The sample lists approximately 11,000 clones, 77% seen once, with about 15% in the top ten. The sample consisted of CD4+ or CD8+ T cells sorted from blood, taken in a trial of the OX40 agonist ivuxolimab. These receptors all stem from an adult with an advanced solid tumor such as melanoma, head and neck, liver or kidney cancer. The CDR3 runs from the conserved cysteine through the conserved F or W. A D gene is named only where the DNA matches it firmly. Rows give clone size only sometimes, using once, few, many, or a class for an expanded clone.

v_call	d_call	j_call	cdr3_length	clone_size	cdr3_aa	cdr3_nt
TRBV18	TRBD1	TRBJ1-1	14	.	CASSPGGGWAEAFF	TGTGCCAGCTCACCAGGAGGGGGCTGGGCTGAAGCTTTCTTT
TRBV7-6	.	TRBJ2-3	16	.	CASSLGHHSGTDTQYF	TGTGCCAGCAGCTTAGGCCATCATTCCGGCACAGATACGCAGTATTTT
TRBV5-1	.	TRBJ2-2	14	.	CASSPAPNTGELFF	TGCGCCAGCAGTCCTGCCCCGAACACCGGGGAGCTGTTTTTT
TRBV27	TRBD1	TRBJ1-4	14	.	CASSPGTVQEKLFF	TGTGCCAGCAGTCCCGGGACAGTCCAGGAAAAACTGTTTTTT
TRBV4-2	.	TRBJ2-7	16	.	CASSLERGAPSYEQYF	TGTGCCAGCAGCCTTGAGAGGGGTGCTCCATCCTACGAGCAGTACTTC
TRBV2	TRBD1	TRBJ2-2	16	.	CASSAPDRVNTGELFF	TGTGCCAGCAGTGCCCCGGACAGGGTGAACACCGGGGAGCTGTTTTTT
TRBV10-3	.	TRBJ2-7	15	.	CAAASEGRASYEQYF	TGTGCCGCCGCCTCGGAGGGAAGGGCGTCCTACGAGCAGTACTTC
TRBV7-9	.	TRBJ1-1	15	.	CASSLVGAGNTEAFF	TGTGCCAGCAGCTTAGTCGGGGCGGGGAACACTGAAGCTTTCTTT
TRBV27	.	TRBJ1-6	15	.	CASSLSPTGGSPLHF	TGTGCCAGCAGTTTATCCCCGACCGGTGGTTCACCCCTCCACTTT
TRBV7-8	TRBD1	TRBJ1-2	17	once	CASSQDMGTGGAGGYTF	TGCGCCAGCAGCCAAGATATGGGGACAGGGGGCGCGGGTGGCTACACCTTC
TRBV7-9	TRBD1	TRBJ2-7	15	.	CASSGKGQGAEEQYF	TGTGCCAGCAGCGGGAAGGGACAGGGGGCGGAAGAGCAGTACTTC
TRBV5-6	.	TRBJ1-1	16	.	CASSLGAMGRGTEAFF	TGTGCCAGCAGCTTGGGGGCTATGGGTAGGGGCACTGAAGCTTTCTTT
TRBV7-2	TRBD2	TRBJ2-1	15	.	CASSSVAGGYNEQFF	TGTGCCAGCAGCTCCGTAGCGGGGGGATACAATGAGCAGTTCTTC
TRBV6-1	.	TRBJ2-5	11	.	CASGLGGTQYF	TGTGCCAGCGGGCTAGGTGGGACCCAGTACTTC
TRBV7-9	.	TRBJ2-5	16	few	CASSLVGGRIQETQYF	TGTGCCAGCAGCTTAGTAGGAGGACGGATACAAGAGACCCAGTACTTC
TRBV9	.	TRBJ2-2	14	.	CASSVYLDTGELFF	TGTGCCAGCAGCGTATACCTGGACACCGGGGAGCTGTTTTTT
TRBV19	.	TRBJ1-1	13	.	CASNRQLATEAFF	TGTGCCAGTAATCGCCAACTCGCCACTGAAGCTTTCTTT
TRBV5-1	.	TRBJ1-1	12	.	CASSLADTLTFF	TGCGCCAGCAGCTTGGCAGACACCTTAACTTTCTTT
TRBV27	TRBD2	TRBJ2-7	13	.	CASSRTSAYEQYF	TGTGCCAGCAGTCGGACTAGCGCCTACGAGCAGTACTTC
TRBV19	TRBD1	TRBJ2-2	15	once	CASSLQGANTGELFF	TGTGCCAGTAGTTTACAGGGGGCCAACACCGGGGAGCTGTTTTTT
TRBV7-9	.	TRBJ2-7	13	few	CASSLAPGYEQYF	TGTGCCAGCAGCTTAGCGCCAGGGTACGAGCAGTACTTC
TRBV9	.	TRBJ2-6	16	.	CASSLPFGVRANVLTF	TGTGCCAGCAGCCTACCGTTCGGGGTTAGGGCCAACGTCCTGACTTTC
TRBV7-8	TRBD1	TRBJ1-2	16	.	CASSLGRGTGIYGYTF	TGTGCCAGCAGCTTAGGGCGGGGGACAGGGATCTATGGCTACACCTTC
TRBV5-1	.	TRBJ2-2	15	few	CASSPGVSNTGELFF	TGCGCCAGCAGCCCAGGGGTGTCCAACACCGGGGAGCTGTTTTTT
TRBV5-4	TRBD1	TRBJ1-2	12	.	CASSFTGGGYTF	TGTGCCAGCAGCTTTACAGGGGGTGGCTACACCTTC
TRBV27	TRBD1	TRBJ1-5	14	.	CASSLLTGVQPQHF	TGTGCCAGCAGTTTATTGACAGGGGTTCAGCCCCAGCATTTT
TRBV10-1	TRBD1	TRBJ1-1	12	.	CASSEEGAKAFF	TGCGCCAGCAGTGAAGAGGGGGCGAAAGCTTTCTTT
TRBV6-4	TRBD1	TRBJ2-3	16	.	CASSGPGQGGADTQYF	TGTGCCAGCAGCGGCCCGGGACAGGGTGGGGCAGATACGCAGTATTTT
TRBV7-3	.	TRBJ2-5	12	.	CASSLVTETQYF	TGTGCCAGCAGCTTAGTCACGGAGACCCAGTACTTC
TRBV2	.	TRBJ1-2	15	.	CASSEWQGRNYGYTF	TGTGCCAGCAGTGAGTGGCAGGGGAGAAACTATGGCTACACCTTC
TRBV27	TRBD1	TRBJ2-7	15	.	CASRLGTGGSYEQYF	TGTGCCAGCAGACTCGGGACAGGGGGCTCCTACGAGCAGTACTTC
TRBV27	.	TRBJ1-1	12	.	CASSKGGTEAFF	TGTGCCAGCAGTAAAGGGGGAACTGAAGCTTTCTTT